This section outlines one T cell receptor (beta chain) sequence together with its context. The CDR3 has 19 amino acids. The sample comes from a study of blood T cell repertoires in COVID-19. Authors' data handling: From reference gene primer amplification, estimates of nucleated cell counts were derived. Using immunoSEQ multiplex PCR, the repertoire was profiled, and TCRdb retains in-frame clones only, with some absent. V, J and clone size are those of that table, while D and trimming were read from the DNA. Of 100,000 to 150,000 clones listed, around 87% were seen once; the top ten hold roughly 3.6%.

The rearrangement uses TRBV21-1 and TRBJ1-6; TRBD1 was called by the table and not checked on the DNA. TRBV21-1 counts as a pseudogene. The origin of this receptor is a woman aged 60 to 75 with acute or convalescent COVID-19. The sequencing sample was made of peripheral blood. The CDR3 DNA sequence: TGTGCCAGCAGCAACCCTCGGGGCGGAACAGGGAGCCCTAATTCACCCCTCCACTTT. The encoded protein is CASSNPRGGTGSPNSPLHF.